The 5 T cell receptor beta chains presented below share a single source sample, sequenced in a study of T-cell memory formation after mild COVID-19. TCRdb independently ran MiXCR on the 5' RACE reads; one entry per CDR3 protein. The sample shows 400,000 or so distinct CDR3 sequences, around 20% of them seen only once. Sequenced material: PBMCs or a T cell subset sorted from them (not recorded which). These receptors originate from an adult woman who had mild COVID-19 (a few samples of this study predate the infection). Cell type and time point are not known.

The chain links TRBV5-1 to TRBJ1-4; D uncertain. Trimming took 3 bases from V and 0 from J, leaving 12 bases between them. The CDR3 is 16 residues long. The V gene's germline CDR1 is SGHRS and CDR2 YFSETQ. The CDR3 is CASSSDGSATNEKLFF. CDR3 bases: TGCGCCAGCAGCTCGGACGGCTCAGCAACTAATGAAAAACTGTTTTTT.

V usage is TRBV2 and J usage is TRBJ2-3; the match to TRBD2 covers 14 bases. The V and J ends lost 6 bases and 8 bases, in that order; junction bases with no gene match: 7. The CDR3 runs to 15 residues. The V gene's germline CDR1 is SNHLY and CDR2 FYNNEI. This chain's CDR3 is CASSPGTSGGGTQYF. DNA for the CDR3: TGTGCCAGCAGCCCAGGGACTAGCGGGGGAGGTACGCAGTATTTT.

This clonotype was recorded only once. The chain couples TRBV18 to TRBJ1-1; TRBD1 is a possible D gene (6 bases). Germline CDR1 and CDR2: KGHSH and LQKENI. This CDR3 spans 15 amino acids. Trimming pared 3 bases from V and 5 bases from J, leaving 16 bases between. The CDR3 loop is CASSPFTGGATEAFF. CDR3 nucleotide sequence: TGTGCCAGCTCACCTTTCACCGGGGGGGCGACTGAAGCTTTCTTT. Filled out from reference TRBV18 and TRBJ1-1, the complete variable domain reads NAGVMQNPRHLVRRRGQEARLRCSPMKGHSHVYWYRQLPEEGLKFMVYLQKENIIDESGMPKERFSAEFPKEGPSILRIQQVVRGDSAAYFCASSPFTGGATEAFFGQGTRLTVV.

This clonotype was seen only a few times. For the CDR3, the DNA is TGTGCCAGCAGACGATCGGAGACGAACACTGAAGCTTTCTTT. Translating it yields CASRRSETNTEAFF. This chain links TRBV7-9 with TRBJ1-1; D not certain. Per the germline V gene, CDR1 is SEHNR and CDR2 is FQNEAQ (reference sequence). Deletions cut 6 bases from V and 1 base from J, with 12 bases between. The CDR3 has 14 amino acids.

The chain employs TRBV12-5 and TRBJ1-1, with TRBD1 matching over 8 bases. Germline V gene data show CDR1 as LGHNT and CDR2 as FRNRAP. V dropped 6 bases and J dropped 1; count of bases not matched to a gene: 10. The CDR3 contains 16 residues. This chain's CDR3 is CASGDRDRGGNTEAFF. In DNA, the CDR3 is TGTGCTAGTGGCGACCGAGACAGGGGAGGGAACACTGAAGCTTTCTTT. Combining the CDR3 with reference TRBV12-5 and TRBJ1-1 gives the whole variable domain DARVTQTPRHKVTEMGQEVTMRCQPILGHNTVFWYRQTMMQGLELLAYFRNRAPLDDSGMPKDRFSAEMPDATLATLKIQPSEPRDSAVYFCASGDRDRGGNTEAFFGQGTRLTVV.